Below, 19 T cell receptor beta chains from the same sample are listed, as sequenced in a study of Ad26.COV2.S vaccination and SARS-CoV-2 variants. As to treatment: roughly 20 received Ad26.COV2.S at low or high dose, single or two shots; about five received placebo; per-sample allocation not given. On day 63 after the first injection, vaccine and placebo recipients gave samples. This table comes from immunoSEQ multiplex PCR, and its TCRdb copy is limited to in-frame clones, with some not included. The sample carries 510,000 or so clones, about 83% recorded once. This specimen was peripheral blood, taken in a trial of Ad26.COV2.S vaccine versus placebo. Source of these receptors: a person aged 18-60 years who received the Ad26.COV2.S COVID-19 vaccine or a placebo.

The rearrangement uses TRBV19 and TRBJ2-3, with D unresolved. V was shortened by 9 bases and J by 2 bases, with 15 bases between the two germline ends. Germline CDR1 LNHDA, CDR2 SQIVND (reference sequence). This CDR3 comprises 14 residues. The CDR3 nucleotides read TGTGCCAGCCACGACGGTCTAGTCACAGATACGCAGTATTTT. The encoded protein is CASHDGLVTDTQYF.

The chain carries TRBV3-1 (or the pseudogene TRBV3-2) and TRBJ2-3; 8 bases fit TRBD2. Germline V gives CDR1 LGHDT, CDR2 YNNKEL (reference sequence). The junction had 7 bases not matched to a gene; V was cut back by 0 bases and J by 11 bases. This CDR3 comprises 14 residues. The CDR3 DNA sequence: TGTGCCAGCAGCCAAGATCCGGGCCTAGCGGGGCAGTATTTT. Its protein product is CASSQDPGLAGQYF.

This chain connects TRBV4-3 to TRBJ2-3; D is unclear. This CDR3 contains 17 residues. Trimming removed 1 base at V and 1 base at J, with 15 bases between. CDR1 and CDR2 (germline): LGHNA, YSLEER. DNA for the CDR3: TGCGCCAGCAGCCAAGGCCCCCTCGCATCGGGCACAGATACGCAGTATTTT. Residues: CASSQGPLASGTDTQYF.

DNA for the CDR3: TGTGCCAGCAGCTGGGGGGGTAGCGGGTCCACCTACGAGCAGTACTTC. It yields the protein CASSWGGSGSTYEQYF. V and J are TRBV5-4 and TRBJ2-7, with 7 bases identical to TRBD2. The CDR3 has 16 amino acids. CDR1 is SGHNT and CDR2 is YYREEE in the germline V gene (reference sequence). J gave up 2 bases and V 3 bases, and 11 bases lay outside the gene matches.

The chain combines TRBV24-1 with TRBJ1-5; D is unresolved. The CDR3 sequence is 13 residues long. Germline V CDR1 and CDR2: KGHDR, SFDVKD. V dropped 4 bases and J dropped 5 bases, with 8 bases sitting between them. CDR3 amino acids: CATSDGLDQPQHF. In nucleotides, the CDR3 is TGTGCCACCAGTGACGGACTCGATCAGCCCCAGCATTTT.

The V call is TRBV30, the J call TRBJ1-1; D gene ambiguous. The CDR3 has 10 residues. Trimming cost V 4 bases and J 11 bases, with 11 bases left between them. The germline V gene has CDR1 GTSNPN and CDR2 SVGIG (reference sequence). CDR3 loop: CAWISTRAFF. The DNA for the CDR3 is TGTGCCTGGATTAGTACCCGGGCTTTCTTT.

The chain links TRBV9 to TRBJ1-4; D is uncertain. Germline V gene sequence: CDR1 SGDLS, CDR2 YYNGEE. The V gene lost 6 bases and the J gene lost 2 bases, with 8 bases spanning the gap. The CDR3 is 13 amino acids. Here the CDR3 reads CASNRGTNEKLFF. The CDR3 DNA is TGTGCCAGCAACCGAGGGACTAATGAAAAACTGTTTTTT.

The chain is built from TRBV6-2 or TRBV6-3 and TRBJ2-5, with TRBD2 identical over 8 bases. The junction had 13 bases not matched to a gene; V was cut back by 6 bases and J by 1 base. The V gene's germline CDR1 is MNHEY and CDR2 SVGEGT. The CDR3 sequence is 17 residues long. CDR3 amino acids: CASSPKYFAGGQETQYF. CDR3 nucleotides: TGTGCCAGCAGCCCCAAGTACTTCGCGGGAGGCCAAGAGACCCAGTACTTC.

V usage is TRBV29-1 and J usage is TRBJ1-1; possibly TRBD1 for D (6 bases). The CDR3 contains 14 residues. V shed 2 bases and J shed 1 base, with 11 bases lying between them. Germline CDR1 SQVTM, CDR2 ANQGSEA. The CDR3: CSVETGSKNTEAFF. In DNA, the CDR3 is TGCAGCGTTGAAACAGGGAGCAAGAACACTGAAGCTTTCTTT.

The chain has TRBV7-8 and TRBJ2-5, with 10 bases matching TRBD2. The V and J ends lost 5 bases and 4 bases, in that order; junction bases with no gene match: 7. Germline V gives CDR1 SGHVS, CDR2 FQNEAQ. This CDR3 spans 15 amino acids. The CDR3 protein is CASSTLAGGRETQYF. As DNA, the CDR3 is TGTGCCAGCAGCACCTTAGCGGGAGGTAGAGAGACCCAGTACTTC.

This clone was seen more than once but under ten times. The chain uses TRBV7-2 and TRBJ1-4; 11 bases are a match to TRBD1. Germline CDR1 and CDR2: SGHTA and FQGNSA. The J segment lost 7 bases and the V segment lost 5 bases, leaving 9 bases of the junction unmatched. The CDR3 contains 16 residues. This CDR3 is CASSPGQGARGEKLFF. The CDR3 DNA follows: TGTGCCAGCAGCCCAGGACAGGGGGCGCGGGGTGAAAAACTGTTTTTT.

The CDR3, as DNA: TGTGCCAGCAGCGAAACAGGTGGGCCACTCTACGAGCAGTACTTC. Encoded protein: CASSETGGPLYEQYF. This chain uses TRBV9 with TRBJ2-7; D possibly corresponds to TRBD1 (5 bases). Germline V CDR1 and CDR2: SGDLS, YYNGEE. The CDR3 is 15 amino acids. The germline V and J ends were trimmed by 3 bases and 3 bases, with 16 bases remaining between them.

This sequence joins TRBV30 and TRBJ2-5, with 8 bases that match TRBD1. CDR1 and CDR2 (germline): GTSNPN, SVGIG (reference sequence). CDR3 length: 16 amino acids. The trim removed 1 base at V and 0 bases at J, leaving 7 bases unmatched. The CDR3 here is CAWSGGTGPYQETQYF. CDR3 DNA: TGTGCCTGGAGTGGGGGGACAGGCCCGTACCAAGAGACCCAGTACTTC.

CDR3 loop: CASSLQGGGVSSYNEQFF. CDR3 nucleotide sequence: TGCGCCAGCAGCTTGCAAGGGGGCGGGGTGAGCTCCTACAATGAGCAGTTCTTC. The chain carries TRBV5-1 and TRBJ2-1; tentative D call: TRBD1 (7 bases). The CDR3 is made up of 18 amino acids. Per germline, CDR1 SGHRS and CDR2 YFSETQ. Trimming took 1 base from V and 0 from J, leaving 17 bases between them.

This clone has only a few counts. In the same sample, other DNA sequences code for this CDR3. V usage is TRBV28 and J usage is TRBJ1-3, with D unclear. V gave up 5 bases and J gave up 4 bases, with 0 bases separating them. This CDR3 has 10 residues. Germline CDR1 is MDHEN and CDR2 is SYDVKM. The CDR3 here is CASSGNTIYF. The CDR3, as DNA: TGTGCCAGCAGTGGAAACACCATATATTTT.

The chain combines TRBV5-8 with TRBJ1-1; D gene ambiguous. V lost 6 bases to trimming and J lost 10 bases, with 7 bases between them. The CDR3 covers 9 residues. CDR1 and CDR2 (germline): SGHTS, YDEGEE. The CDR3 region is CASTSTAFF. Written as DNA, the CDR3 is TGTGCCAGCACGTCGACAGCTTTCTTT.

With respect to this clone: A junction boundary mismatches the germline segment, possibly from a read error. The chain carries TRBV30 and TRBJ2-5; 7 bases align to TRBD1. This CDR3 is 10 amino acids long. The V gene's germline CDR1 is GTSNPN and CDR2 SVGIG (reference sequence). The CDR3 nucleotides read TGTGCCTGGGCTAGACAGGGCCTAAACTTC. Protein product: CAWARQGLNF.

This clone was recorded once. This chain connects TRBV7-2 to TRBJ2-5; D not resolved. Trimming shortened V by 2 bases and J by 1 base, and 8 bases separated the two germline ends. Germline CDR1 reads SGHTA; CDR2 reads FQGNSA. The CDR3 is made up of 14 amino acids. The CDR3 region is CASSLLRPQETQYF. Here the CDR3 DNA reads TGTGCCAGCAGCTTATTACGCCCCCAAGAGACCCAGTACTTC.

The table lists this clone with many counts. The chain carries TRBV2 and TRBJ1-6, with D hard to call. Germline V gene data show CDR1 as SNHLY and CDR2 as FYNNEI. The V and J ends lost 8 bases and 5 bases respectively, with 10 bases between them. This CDR3 is 13 amino acids long. The CDR3 region has the DNA TGTGCCAGCCGGGCAGCTGATAATTCACCCCTCCACTTT. Amino acid sequence: CASRAADNSPLHF. The variable domain in full, completed from reference TRBV2 and TRBJ1-6, reads EPEVTQTPSHQVTQMGQEVILRCVPISNHLYFYWYRQILGQKVEFLVSFYNNEISEKSEIFDDQFSVERPDGSNFTLKIRSTKLEDSAMYFCASRAADNSPLHFGNGTRLTVT.